The clone carrying this TCR beta chain turned up a few times. Its antigen is unidentified. The gene symbols are mouse symbols. Coverage ceases 1 residue before the CDR3 finishes, and the germline J gene fills in the end. Clones were sequenced by immunoSEQ multiplex PCR, and TCRdb holds only the in-frame ones, with some missing. In the table there are approximately 1,300 clones, roughly three fifths of which are singletons. The data were obtained in a study of tissue T cells after allogeneic stem cell transplantation. Study-wide points: Shared clones across patients were few; motif clustering revealed tissue-specific shared signatures.

V was pared by 5 bases and J by 0 bases, with 3 bases of the junction left unmatched. CDR3 size: 14 residues. Germline V gene data show CDR1 as SGHSA and CDR2 as FRNQAP. Indicated time point: mouse harvest day 7 after allogeneic transplant. Tail vein injection delivered 10^7 T-cell-depleted bone marrow cells and 10^6 splenic CD5+ T cells. The source is a female BALB/c mouse given C57BL/6 T cells with graft-versus-host disease after an allogeneic hematopoietic cell transplant. Sequenced input: liver tissue. The chain recombines TRBV16 with TRBJ2-7; 8 nucleotides line up with TRBD2. Incomplete CDR3 DNA: TGTGCAAGCAGCCCTGACTGGGGCTCCTATGAACAGTAC. It specifies CASSPDWGSYEQY. The whole CDR3 protein reads CASSPDWGSYEQYF.